These T cell receptor beta chains were read from a single sample in a study of blood T cell repertoires in COVID-19. This table comes from immunoSEQ multiplex PCR, and its TCRdb copy is limited to in-frame clones, with some not included. The sample yields approximately 300,000 clones, 70% to 90% seen once. The sequenced sample was PBMCs or T cells enriched from blood (not recorded which). The receptor set was obtained from a woman younger than 45 who had recovered from COVID-19. The CDR3 runs from the conserved cysteine through the conserved F or W. Fields, in order: J gene, D gene, CDR3 length, clone size, V gene, CDR3 DNA, CDR3 protein. D genes are given only for firm matches. Clone sizes are given selectively: once, few, many, or a class where the clone is expanded.

>TRBJ2-1|TRBD1|17|NA|TRBV7-9
TGTGCCAGCAGCCCTGGGAGGACAGGGGGCGCCTACAATGAGCAGTTCTTC
CASSPGRTGGAYNEQFF
>TRBJ1-5|TRBD1|16|NA|TRBV3-1/TRBV3-2
TGTGCCAGCAGCCAAGGGGACAGGGCATTCGGGCAGCCCCAGCATTTT
CASSQGDRAFGQPQHF
>TRBJ2-5|NA|13|NA|TRBV18
TGTGCCAGCTCACCCGGGAGAGGGGAGACCCAGTACTTC
CASSPGRGETQYF
>TRBJ1-5|NA|13|NA|TRBV15
TGTGCCACCAGCAGAGATACAGGTCAGCCCCAGCATTTT
CATSRDTGQPQHF
>TRBJ2-7|TRBD1|16|NA|TRBV28
TGTGCCAGCAGTCCCCACCCAGACAGGGGATGGTACGAGCAGTACTTC
CASSPHPDRGWYEQYF
>TRBJ1-4|NA|16|NA|TRBV9
TGTGCCAGCAGCCCGTCCCCGGGGGGCCCCAATGAAAAACTGTTTTTT
CASSPSPGGPNEKLFF
>TRBJ2-5|TRBD2|14|once|TRBV27
TGTGCCAGCAGTTGGACTAGCAGACAAGAGACCCAGTACTTC
CASSWTSRQETQYF
>TRBJ2-6|TRBD1|13|NA|TRBV10-3
TGTGCCATCCGGGACAGGGGGCGCTTCGTCCTGACTTTC
CAIRDRGRFVLTF
>TRBJ1-3|TRBD1|14|NA|TRBV28
TGTGCCAGCAGGCTCGGACAGGTGGGAAACACCATATATTTT
CASRLGQVGNTIYF
>TRBJ1-3|NA|14|NA|TRBV19
TGTGCCAGTAATAACATGATCTCTGGAAACACCATATATTTT
CASNNMISGNTIYF
>TRBJ1-3|NA|15|NA|TRBV19
TGTGCCAGTAGTATCGAACAGGGCACGGGAAACACCATATATTTT
CASSIEQGTGNTIYF
>TRBJ2-6|NA|16|NA|TRBV5-4
TGTGCCAGCAGCCCTTTCCAGGGTAATGGGGCCAACGTCCTGACTTTC
CASSPFQGNGANVLTF
>TRBJ2-7|TRBD1|13|few|TRBV15
TGTGCCACCAGCGTCGGACAGGGTGGGTGGCAGTACTTC
CATSVGQGGWQYF
>TRBJ2-1|TRBD1|15|few|TRBV5-8
TGTGCCAGCAGCCTTCGGACAGGTCTTTACAATGAGCAGTTCTTC
CASSLRTGLYNEQFF
>TRBJ2-6|NA|13|few|TRBV28
TGTGCCAGCAGTTTTACTGGGGCCAACGTCCTGACTTTC
CASSFTGANVLTF
>TRBJ1-5|NA|12|NA|TRBV6-5
TGTGCCAGCAGAGCCGCGGGACAGCCCCAGCATTTT
CASRAAGQPQHF
>TRBJ1-5|NA|14|NA|TRBV5-1
TGCGCCAGCAGCCCTGACAGTGGGGATCAGCCCCAGCATTTT
CASSPDSGDQPQHF
>TRBJ2-3|TRBD2|16|once|TRBV3-1/TRBV3-2
TGTGCCAGCAGCCAAGATTCGGCTAGCGGGGGTGAAACGCAGTATTTT
CASSQDSASGGETQYF
>TRBJ1-6|NA|17|once|TRBV28
TGTGCCAGCAGTGTTGACTGGACAGCAGCCTATAATTCACCCCTCCACTTT
CASSVDWTAAYNSPLHF
>TRBJ2-1|NA|16|NA|TRBV4-1
TGCGCCAGCAGCCAACCTCAGCGGGTACTCTACAATGAGCAGTTCTTC
CASSQPQRVLYNEQFF
>TRBJ2-2|NA|14|NA|TRBV19
TGTGCCAGTAGTCCCGGGATTCAGCCCGGGGAGCTGTTTTTT
CASSPGIQPGELFF
>TRBJ2-3|TRBD2|18|NA|TRBV27
TGTGCCAGCAGTTTTAGGGCTAGGCAGCGGGAGGGCCAAGATACGCAGTATTTT
CASSFRARQREGQDTQYF
>TRBJ1-2|TRBD1|15|NA|TRBV4-1
TGCGCCAGCAGCCAAGGGCGACAGGGGGGAATTGGCTACACCTTC
CASSQGRQGGIGYTF
>TRBJ1-1|NA|14|NA|TRBV19
TGTGCCAGTAGGGGTACAGGGTTTTCCACTGAAGCTTTCTTT
CASRGTGFSTEAFF
>TRBJ2-1|TRBD1|13|once|TRBV12-3/TRBV12-4
TGTGCCAGCAGTTTACAGGGGGCTAGGGAGCAGTTCTTC
CASSLQGAREQFF
>TRBJ1-2|TRBD1|16|NA|TRBV18
TGTGCCAGCTCACCCAATTTACAGGGGGCTTGGTATGGCTACACCTTC
CASSPNLQGAWYGYTF
>TRBJ1-1|TRBD1|18|NA|TRBV7-8
TGTGCCAGCAGCTTCCTCGACAGGGTTAACACTGGGAACACTGAAGCTTTCTTT
CASSFLDRVNTGNTEAFF